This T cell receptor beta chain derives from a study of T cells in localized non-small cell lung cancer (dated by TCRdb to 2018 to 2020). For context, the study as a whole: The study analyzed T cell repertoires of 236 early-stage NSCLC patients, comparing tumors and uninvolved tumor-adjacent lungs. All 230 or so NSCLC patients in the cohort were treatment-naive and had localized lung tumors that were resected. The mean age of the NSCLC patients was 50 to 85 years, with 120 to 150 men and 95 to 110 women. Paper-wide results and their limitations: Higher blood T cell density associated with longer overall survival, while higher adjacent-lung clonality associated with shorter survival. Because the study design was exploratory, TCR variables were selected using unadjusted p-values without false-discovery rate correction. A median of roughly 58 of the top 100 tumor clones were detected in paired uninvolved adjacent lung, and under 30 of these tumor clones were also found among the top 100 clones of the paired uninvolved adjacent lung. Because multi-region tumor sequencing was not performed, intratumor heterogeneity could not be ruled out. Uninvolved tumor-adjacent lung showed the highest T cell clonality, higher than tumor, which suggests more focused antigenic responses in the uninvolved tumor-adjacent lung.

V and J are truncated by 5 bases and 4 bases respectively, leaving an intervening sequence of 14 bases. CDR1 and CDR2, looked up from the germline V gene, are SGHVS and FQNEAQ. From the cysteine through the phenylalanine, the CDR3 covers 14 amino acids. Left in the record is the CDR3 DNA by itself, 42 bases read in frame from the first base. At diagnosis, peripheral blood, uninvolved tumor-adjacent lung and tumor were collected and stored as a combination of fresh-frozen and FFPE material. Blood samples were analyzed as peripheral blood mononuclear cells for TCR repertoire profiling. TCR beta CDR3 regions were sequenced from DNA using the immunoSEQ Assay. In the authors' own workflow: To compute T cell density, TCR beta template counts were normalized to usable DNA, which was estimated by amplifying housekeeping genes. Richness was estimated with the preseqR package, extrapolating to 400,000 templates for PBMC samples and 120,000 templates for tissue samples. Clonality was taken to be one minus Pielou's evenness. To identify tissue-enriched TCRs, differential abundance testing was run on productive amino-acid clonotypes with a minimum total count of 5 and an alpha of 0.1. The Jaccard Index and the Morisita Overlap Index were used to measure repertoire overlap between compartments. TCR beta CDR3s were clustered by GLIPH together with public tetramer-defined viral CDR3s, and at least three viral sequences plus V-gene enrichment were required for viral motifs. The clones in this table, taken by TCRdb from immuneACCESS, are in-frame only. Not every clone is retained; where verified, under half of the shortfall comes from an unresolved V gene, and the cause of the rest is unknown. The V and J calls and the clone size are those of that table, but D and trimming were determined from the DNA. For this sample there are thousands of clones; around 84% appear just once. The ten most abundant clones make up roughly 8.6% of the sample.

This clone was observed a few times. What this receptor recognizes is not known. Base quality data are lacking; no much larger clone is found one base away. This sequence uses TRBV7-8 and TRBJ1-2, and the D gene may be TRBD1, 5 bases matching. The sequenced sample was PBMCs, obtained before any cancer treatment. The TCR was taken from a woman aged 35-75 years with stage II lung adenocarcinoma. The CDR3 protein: CASSPSGTGYGYTF. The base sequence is TGTGCCAGCAGCCCTTCCGGGACGGGCTATGGCTACACCTTC.